Shown below are 19 T cell receptor beta chains from a single sample sequenced in a study of blood T cell repertoires in COVID-19. TCRdb keeps only in-frame clones here, not all; method: immunoSEQ multiplex PCR. The top ten hold about half of the sample, which has 15,000 to 19,000 clones, roughly nine tenths seen once. The sequencing input was peripheral blood. The source of these receptors is a man between 60 and 70 years old with acute or convalescent COVID-19.

V usage is TRBV9 and J usage is TRBJ1-4; TRBD1 matches at 7 bases. The germline gives CDR1 SGDLS, CDR2 YYNGEE. Trimming removed 6 bases from V and 4 bases from J; junction bases left unmatched: 9. This CDR3 has 15 amino acids. CDR3 residues: CASTPTGAGNEKLFF. The CDR3 bases are TGTGCCAGCACTCCTACAGGGGCAGGTAATGAAAAACTGTTTTTT.

The chain combines TRBV29-1 with TRBJ2-1; D remains ambiguous. The V end was cut by 6 bases, the J end by 2 bases, with 11 bases between. Germline values: CDR1 SQVTM, CDR2 ANQGSEA. The CDR3 contains 13 residues. The CDR3 region is CSVSPMTYNEQFF. Here the CDR3 DNA reads TGCAGCGTCTCCCCTATGACCTACAATGAGCAGTTCTTC.

This chain connects TRBV24-1 to TRBJ2-2; D gene uncertain. V was trimmed by 8 bases and J by 5 bases, leaving 14 bases between them. The CDR3 is 14 residues long. Germline values: CDR1 KGHDR, CDR2 SFDVKD. The CDR3 reads CATKPPEDTGELFF. The CDR3 nucleotides read TGTGCCACCAAACCCCCCGAGGATACCGGGGAGCTGTTTTTT.

The chain employs TRBV28 and TRBJ2-3; possible D gene TRBD2, 6 bases. The V and J ends lost 4 bases and 0 bases respectively, with 14 bases between them. Germline-derived CDR1 and CDR2 are MDHEN and SYDVKM. The CDR3 consists of 16 residues. In DNA, the CDR3 is TGTGCCAGCAGTTCCTCACTAGCTCATAGCACAGATACGCAGTATTTT. Encoded protein: CASSSSLAHSTDTQYF.

The chain uses TRBV2 and TRBJ1-4; D gene unclear. This CDR3 contains 11 residues. Germline V gene lookup returns CDR1 SNHLY and CDR2 FYNNEI. Deletions cut 5 bases from V and 5 bases from J, with 3 bases between. CDR3 in amino acids: CASSRNEKLFF. CDR3 sequence (DNA): TGTGCCAGCAGTCGGAATGAAAAACTGTTTTTT.

V usage is TRBV4-3 and J usage is TRBJ2-7; D unresolved. The germline V gene encodes CDR1 LGHNA and CDR2 YSLEER. The CDR3 runs 15 residues. The V and J ends lost 4 bases and 0 bases respectively, with 13 bases between them. CDR3 sequence: CASSRFTDPSYEQYF. For the CDR3, the DNA is TGCGCCAGCAGCCGATTCACAGACCCCTCCTACGAGCAGTACTTC.

The chain has TRBV5-8 and TRBJ2-3; D unresolved. The CDR3 contains 14 residues. CDR1 is SGHTS, CDR2 YDEGEE, per germline. V was trimmed by 0 bases and J by 1 base, leaving 6 bases between them. CDR3 DNA sequence: TGTGCCAGCAGCTTGGATCGGGGCACAGATACGCAGTATTTT. Translating gives CASSLDRGTDTQYF.

This rearrangement joins TRBV3-1 (or the pseudogene TRBV3-2) to TRBJ1-2, with D hard to call. V lost 1 base and J lost 7, with 10 bases in between. Germline V gene data show CDR1 as LGHDT and CDR2 as YNNKEL (reference sequence). This CDR3 contains 13 residues. The CDR3: CASSQAPRSGYTF. The CDR3 DNA reads as TGTGCCAGCAGCCAAGCCCCGAGATCTGGCTACACCTTC.

V gene TRBV20-1 combines with J gene TRBJ2-3; 11 bases align to TRBD2. CDR1 DFQATT and CDR2 SNEGSKA come from the germline V gene (reference sequence). Losses at the gene ends were 3 bases for V and 3 bases for J; bases not matched to a gene: 17. This CDR3 has 19 amino acids. The CDR3 DNA sequence: TGCAGTGCTAGTTACTTGACTAGCGGGGTTGTCGGGGGGACAGATACGCAGTATTTT. It translates to CSASYLTSGVVGGTDTQYF.

This sequence joins TRBV9 and TRBJ1-1; D not resolved. The CDR3 contains 13 residues. Germline CDR1 and CDR2: SGDLS and YYNGEE. V lost 0 bases and J lost 4, with 7 bases in between. CDR3 nucleotide sequence: TGTGCCAGCAGCGTAGGAGGGAGCACTGAAGCTTTCTTT. As protein: CASSVGGSTEAFF.

For the CDR3, the DNA is TGCGCCAGCAGCCGTGAAATCCCTAGCGGGAGACTTAACGGGGAGCTGTTTTTT. This sequence encodes CASSREIPSGRLNGELFF. The chain carries TRBV4-1 and TRBJ2-2, with 10 bases that match TRBD2. The CDR3 loop spans 18 amino acids. V gave up 4 bases and J gave up 7 bases; unmatched junction bases: 15. Germline CDR1 MGHRA, CDR2 YSYEKL.

The V and J genes are TRBV6-5 and TRBJ1-2; possibly TRBD1 for D (5 bases). Germline V gene lookup returns CDR1 MNHEY and CDR2 SVGAGI. The CDR3 is made up of 15 amino acids. Trimming shortened V by 2 bases and J by 8 bases, and 18 bases separated the two germline ends. Written as DNA, the CDR3 is TGTGCCAGCAGTTACACACCCGACAGTACCCCCGGCTACACCTTC. Translating gives CASSYTPDSTPGYTF.

The CDR3 region has the DNA TGTGCCAGCAGTCGCATCCTTGGACTTGAGGGCTCCTACGAGCAGTACTTC. Its protein product is CASSRILGLEGSYEQYF. The chain has TRBV6-6 and TRBJ2-7; TRBD2 might be the D (5 bases). The CDR3 runs 17 residues. V lost 5 bases to trimming and J lost 0 bases, with 20 bases between them. In germline, CDR1 is MNHNY, CDR2 SVGAGI (reference sequence).

This CDR3 reads CASSLAWTGVSHEQYF. The DNA for the CDR3 is TGCGCCAGCAGTCTTGCGTGGACAGGGGTGTCCCACGAGCAGTACTTC. The V gene is TRBV5-1, the J gene TRBJ2-7, with TRBD1 matching over 9 bases. The V segment lost 5 bases and the J segment 5 bases; nucleotides outside the gene matches: 14. The germline V gene encodes CDR1 SGHRS and CDR2 YFSETQ. The CDR3 length is 16 residues.

The genes are TRBV2 and TRBJ2-6, with 8 bases matching TRBD1. The germline gives CDR1 SNHLY, CDR2 FYNNEI. The CDR3 extends over 16 amino acids. V shed 5 bases, J shed 4 bases, and the junction held 7 bases outside the gene matches. The CDR3 protein is CASSRDRPAGANVLTF. Written as DNA, the CDR3 is TGTGCCAGCAGTAGGGACAGGCCTGCCGGGGCCAACGTCCTGACTTTC.

The chain employs TRBV28 and TRBJ2-2, with 7 bases identical to TRBD1. Germline lookup yields CDR1 MDHEN and CDR2 SYDVKM. CDR3 length: 16 residues. Germline trimming cut 3 bases from V and 4 bases from J; bases unmatched to any gene: 8. Written as DNA, the CDR3 is TGTGCCAGCAGTTTGAGGGGGCCTGCGGTCACCGGGGAGCTGTTTTTT. Amino acids: CASSLRGPAVTGELFF.

The chain is built from TRBV28 and TRBJ1-1; perhaps TRBD1 as D (6 bases). CDR3 size: 16 residues. Per the germline V gene, CDR1 is MDHEN and CDR2 is SYDVKM. V shed 6 bases and J shed 0 bases, with 17 bases lying between them. This chain's CDR3 is CASRTERGHVNTEAFF. The CDR3 DNA sequence: TGTGCCAGCAGGACAGAACGGGGACACGTGAACACTGAAGCTTTCTTT.

This chain joins TRBV6-2 or TRBV6-3 and TRBJ2-4, with D possibly TRBD1 on 5 matching bases. CDR3 length: 17 residues. Deletions cut 6 bases from V and 0 bases from J, with 18 bases between. CDR1 is MNHEY, CDR2 SVGEGT, per germline. This chain's CDR3 is CASSPLLGALAKNIQYF. The CDR3 DNA follows: TGTGCCAGCAGCCCCCTTCTAGGGGCTTTAGCCAAAAACATTCAGTACTTC.

With regard to this clone: One end of the junction varies from germline; a read error may be responsible. The rearrangement uses TRBV10-3 and TRBJ1-5, with 8 positions matching TRBD1. The CDR3 is 15 amino acids. Per the germline V gene, CDR1 is ENHRY and CDR2 is SYGVKD. This CDR3 is CAFSVGLGQEQPQHF. The CDR3 region has the DNA TGTGCCTTCAGTGTGGGCCTGGGACAGGAACAGCCCCAGCATTTT.